The 21 T cell receptor beta chains below were found in one sample sequenced in a study of identifying expanded T cells in peripheral blood. Assay: immunoSEQ multiplex PCR; the TCRdb copy retains only in-frame clones and omits some. Counted here are approximately 100,000 clones, around 85% occurring once; the ten biggest clones make up roughly 17%. Sequenced material: blood. All receptors come from a person aged 18 to 70 in good health.

The rearrangement links TRBV6-5 to TRBJ2-7; TRBD1 matches at 7 bases. The CDR3 consists of 13 residues. Per germline, CDR1 MNHEY and CDR2 SVGAGI. V dropped 5 bases and J dropped 3; count of bases not matched to a gene: 4. The CDR3 nucleotides are TGTGCCAGCAGTCACGGGACAGACTACGAGCAGTACTTC. Protein sequence: CASSHGTDYEQYF.

The chain has TRBV7-2 and TRBJ2-3, with 9 nucleotides matching TRBD2. The CDR3 totals 15 residues. Germline lookup yields CDR1 SGHTA and CDR2 FQGNSA. V lost 6 bases and J lost 5; bases outside the gene matches: 9. The CDR3 is CASSVAGGREDTQYF. The CDR3 DNA sequence: TGTGCCAGCAGTGTTGCGGGGGGGCGCGAAGATACGCAGTATTTT.

The chain recombines TRBV5-1 with TRBJ2-7, with D tentatively TRBD2 (5 bases). The length of the CDR3 is 15 residues. Germline V gene lookup returns CDR1 SGHRS and CDR2 YFSETQ. Trimming cost V 0 bases and J 3 bases, with 13 bases left between them. The CDR3 DNA follows: TGCGCCAGCAGCTTGGCCCCGGGAATGGACTACGAGCAGTACTTC. Residues: CASSLAPGMDYEQYF.

This chain uses TRBV9 with TRBJ2-7; TRBD2 matches 10 bases. This CDR3 region has 15 residues. CDR1 and CDR2 (germline): SGDLS, YYNGEE. The V segment lost 0 bases and the J segment 3 bases; nucleotides outside the gene matches: 3. Here the CDR3 reads CASSVDTSGDYEQYF. Written as DNA, the CDR3 is TGTGCCAGCAGCGTAGATACTAGCGGGGACTACGAGCAGTACTTC.

The chain recombines TRBV30 with TRBJ1-6; D gene ambiguous. Between the trimmed V and J ends, which lost 3 bases and 6 bases, there was a span of 12 bases. The CDR3 runs to 14 residues. CDR1 and CDR2 from the germline V gene are GTSNPN and SVGIG (reference sequence). The DNA of the CDR3 is TGTGCCTGGAGGGGCAGCTCCCTTAATTCACCCCTCCACTTT. Translated: CAWRGSSLNSPLHF.

This clone was counted between two and nine times. The V gene is TRBV4-1, the J gene TRBJ2-7; 8 bases map to TRBD1. The germline V gene encodes CDR1 MGHRA and CDR2 YSYEKL. The CDR3 covers 16 residues. The trim removed 3 bases at V and 2 bases at J, leaving 9 bases unmatched. Here the CDR3 reads CASSHSKTGDPYEQYF. In DNA form, the CDR3 reads TGCGCCAGCAGCCACTCTAAGACAGGGGATCCCTACGAGCAGTACTTC.

This chain uses TRBV6-6 with TRBJ1-1, with D possibly matching TRBD1 (5 bases). CDR3 size: 13 residues. CDR1 and CDR2 (germline): MNHNY, SVGAGI (reference sequence). Trimming cost V 4 bases and J 1 base, with 7 bases left between them. This CDR3 is CASSSQGNTEAFF. Written as DNA, the CDR3 is TGTGCCAGCAGTTCCCAGGGGAACACTGAAGCTTTCTTT.

V gene TRBV10-3 combines with J gene TRBJ1-2, with D perhaps matching TRBD1 (6 bases). Germline V CDR1 and CDR2: ENHRY, SYGVKD. V was cut by 7 bases and J by 0 bases, with 18 bases left in between. The CDR3 covers 16 residues. This CDR3 reads CAITQGQPAANYGYTF. CDR3 DNA: TGTGCCATCACCCAAGGACAGCCAGCTGCTAACTATGGCTACACCTTC.

Remarks on this clone: Other DNA sequences within the sample encode an identical CDR3. The J gene is TRBJ2-5, the V gene TRBV5-4, with 8 nucleotides matching TRBD1. CDR1 and CDR2 (germline): SGHNT, YYREEE (reference sequence). After removal of 4 bases from V and 5 bases from J, the junction contained 7 bases not matched to a gene. The CDR3 runs 14 residues. Here the CDR3 DNA reads TGTGCCAGCAGCCGCCAGGGGGCTGGGGAGACCCAGTACTTC. This translates into CASSRQGAGETQYF.

This chain joins TRBV6-5 and TRBJ1-6, with 8 positions matching TRBD1. CDR1 and CDR2 (germline): MNHEY, SVGAGI. The CDR3 has 14 amino acids. V dropped 2 bases and J dropped 7; count of bases not matched to a gene: 1. CDR3 in amino acids: CASSYRDRNSPLHF. CDR3 in DNA: TGTGCCAGCAGTTACAGGGACAGGAATTCACCCCTCCACTTT.

The J gene is TRBJ2-7, the V gene TRBV5-1; 11 bases are shared with TRBD1. This CDR3 is built from 16 residues. V dropped 4 bases and J dropped 4; count of bases not matched to a gene: 10. The germline CDR1 and CDR2 sequences are SGHRS and YFSETQ. The CDR3, as DNA: TGCGCCAGCAGCGCGGAGGCAGGGACAGGGGGATACGAGCAGTACTTC. It encodes CASSAEAGTGGYEQYF. The whole variable domain, remainder taken from reference TRBV5-1 and TRBJ2-7, is KAGVTQTPRYLIKTRGQQVTLSCSPISGHRSVSWYQQTPGQGLQFLFEYFSETQRNKGNFPGRFSGRQFSNSRSEMNVSTLELGDSALYLCASSAEAGTGGYEQYFGPGTRLTVT.

V and J are TRBV27 and TRBJ2-3, with 7 bases matching TRBD2. V shed 6 bases and J 3 bases; nucleotides not matched to a gene: 6. This CDR3 has 14 amino acids. Germline CDR1 MNHEY, CDR2 SMNVEV (reference sequence). This CDR3 is CASRPSGATDTQYF. In DNA form, the CDR3 reads TGTGCCAGCAGACCAAGCGGGGCGACAGATACGCAGTATTTT.

The chain employs TRBV27 and TRBJ1-1; D may be TRBD1 (6 bases). The ends were cut back, 0 bases at V and 9 bases at J, with 17 bases in the middle. Germline CDR1 MNHEY, CDR2 SMNVEV (reference sequence). There are 15 residues in the CDR3. This chain's CDR3 is CASSLSISGGPKAFF. In DNA form, the CDR3 reads TGTGCCAGCAGTTTATCCATCAGCGGGGGGCCTAAAGCTTTCTTT.

The chain recombines TRBV7-8 with TRBJ1-2; TRBD1 is a possible D gene (5 bases). The V end lost 3 bases, the J end lost 4 bases, and 24 bases lay between the germline ends. CDR1 and CDR2 from the germline V gene are SGHVS and FQNEAQ. CDR3 length: 18 residues. This CDR3 reads CASSFATPGLLSPYGYTF. The CDR3 nucleotides read TGTGCCAGCAGCTTCGCAACTCCGGGACTGCTATCGCCCTATGGCTACACCTTC.

J is TRBJ2-1 and V is TRBV6-6; possibly TRBD2 for D (6 bases). Germline CDR1 is MNHNY and CDR2 is SVGAGI (reference sequence). With 3 bases removed from V and 10 bases from J, the gap between germline ends came to 22 bases. The CDR3 covers 16 residues. The CDR3 DNA sequence: TGTGCCAGCAGTTATGCCGGGACTGAGAACAAACGGGAGCAGTTCTTC. Protein product: CASSYAGTENKREQFF.

This clone was observed a handful of times. V usage is TRBV6-6 and J usage is TRBJ2-3, with 7 bases identical to TRBD2. The CDR3 runs to 13 residues. Germline V gene lookup returns CDR1 MNHNY and CDR2 SVGAGI (reference sequence). With V trimmed by 6 bases and J by 5 bases, 5 bases remained unmatched. In DNA, the CDR3 is TGTGCCAGCAGACGGGGGGTGGAAGATACGCAGTATTTT. It translates to CASRRGVEDTQYF.

The rearrangement links TRBV27 to TRBJ1-5; TRBD1 is a possible D gene (5 bases). CDR3 length: 17 residues. Germline V gives CDR1 MNHEY, CDR2 SMNVEV (reference sequence). The germline V and J ends were trimmed by 2 bases and 1 base, with 15 bases remaining between them. The CDR3 sequence: CASSLLGGDGSNQPQHF. Written as DNA, the CDR3 is TGTGCCAGCAGTTTACTGGGAGGGGATGGAAGCAATCAGCCCCAGCATTTT.

The sample holds a few counts of this clone. The rearrangement links TRBV4-3 to TRBJ1-4, with D possibly being TRBD1 (6 bases). V was trimmed by 0 bases and J by 12 bases, leaving 20 bases between them. The CDR3 covers 16 residues. In germline, CDR1 is LGHNA, CDR2 YSLEER. In DNA form, the CDR3 reads TGCGCCAGCAGCCAAGATCTTGGCAGGGGAGTCGGGGAACTGTTTTTT. This translates into CASSQDLGRGVGELFF.

This clone was counted only a few times. V is TRBV19 and J is TRBJ1-2; 9 bases map to TRBD1. Trimming took 4 bases from V and 6 from J; bases not matched to a gene: 3. The CDR3 length is 13 residues. Germline values: CDR1 LNHDA, CDR2 SQIVND (reference sequence). CDR3 DNA: TGTGCCAGTAGTACGACAGGGGGAGATGGCTACACCTTC. Translating gives CASSTTGGDGYTF.

The CDR3 DNA follows: TGCGCCAGCAGCTTTAGCGGGGGGGGCACAGATACGCAGTATTTT. Its translation is CASSFSGGGTDTQYF. The chain combines TRBV5-1 with TRBJ2-3, with 11 bases aligning to TRBD2. With 2 bases clipped from V and 1 base from J, the junction kept 0 bases outside the gene matches. The germline V gene encodes CDR1 SGHRS and CDR2 YFSETQ. The CDR3 covers 15 residues. Supplemented by reference TRBV5-1 and TRBJ2-3, the full variable domain reads KAGVTQTPRYLIKTRGQQVTLSCSPISGHRSVSWYQQTPGQGLQFLFEYFSETQRNKGNFPGRFSGRQFSNSRSEMNVSTLELGDSALYLCASSFSGGGTDTQYFGPGTRLTVL.

This chain links TRBV5-6 with TRBJ2-7; 7 bases align to TRBD1. This CDR3 region has 14 residues. CDR1 and CDR2 from the germline V gene are SGHDT and YYEEEE. The V segment lost 5 bases and the J segment 2 bases; nucleotides outside the gene matches: 7. The CDR3 here is CASSYDRVTYEQYF. CDR3 sequence (DNA): TGTGCCAGCAGTTACGACAGGGTTACCTACGAGCAGTACTTC.